The 29 T cell receptor beta chains given below trace back to one sample, sequenced in a study of beta chain features in type 1 diabetes. The entirety of the isolated RNA underwent reverse transcription, so expressed TCRB transcripts were sequenced. TCRdb keeps only in-frame clones here, not all; method: immunoSEQ multiplex PCR. This table has almost 350,000 clones, less than 9.5% appearing once. The sequenced sample consisted of central memory CD4+ T cells from blood. Receptors were obtained from a woman under 30 in good health.

This clone showed up many times. The chain uses TRBV16 and TRBJ1-4; D uncertain. CDR3 size: 13 residues. The V end was cut by 3 bases, the J end by 0 bases, with 2 bases between. Germline V CDR1 and CDR2: KGHSY, FQNENV. The CDR3 DNA follows: TGTGCCAGCAGCCAGCCAACTAATGAAAAACTGTTTTTT. This sequence encodes CASSQPTNEKLFF.

The chain uses TRBV7-2 and TRBJ2-2; TRBD2 aligns across 13 bases. Trimming removed 7 bases from V and 5 bases from J; junction bases left unmatched: 7. The germline V gene has CDR1 SGHTA and CDR2 FQGNSA. The CDR3 spans 16 residues. In DNA form, the CDR3 reads TGTGCCAGCACCGGCCAGGGACTAGCGGGGACCGGGGAGCTGTTTTTT. Translated, it gives CASTGQGLAGTGELFF.

This clone showed up just a few times. The J gene is TRBJ2-2, the V gene TRBV7-3, with 8 bases that match TRBD1. From germline, CDR1 is SGHTA and CDR2 FQGTGA. The CDR3 extends over 15 amino acids. The trim removed 5 bases at V and 4 bases at J, leaving 6 bases unmatched. DNA for the CDR3: TGTGCCAGCAGCCCAGGGGGCGTGGGCACCGGGGAGCTGTTTTTT. This encodes CASSPGGVGTGELFF.

This clone was detected only a few times. The chain joins TRBV7-9 to TRBJ2-3; 13 nucleotides line up with TRBD2. J gave up 3 bases and V 3 bases, and 12 bases lay outside the gene matches. This CDR3 region has 19 residues. Germline CDR1 and CDR2: SEHNR and FQNEAQ (reference sequence). This CDR3 is CASSFPRTSGRAGTDTQYF. For the CDR3, the DNA is TGTGCCAGCAGCTTTCCCCGCACTAGCGGGAGGGCCGGGACAGATACGCAGTATTTT.

The chain employs TRBV7-2 and TRBJ2-1; no clear D gene. V was cut by 5 bases and J by 9 bases, with 11 bases left in between. This CDR3 is built from 12 residues. CDR1 is SGHTA, CDR2 FQGNSA, per germline. The CDR3 loop is CASSQRTGEQFF. The CDR3 coding sequence is TGTGCCAGCAGCCAGAGGACGGGTGAGCAGTTCTTC.

This clone was seen more than once but under ten times. V is TRBV7-2 and J is TRBJ2-5; 16 bases are shared with TRBD2. V was pared by 5 bases and J by 6 bases, with 6 bases of the junction left unmatched. There are 16 residues in the CDR3. Germline-derived CDR1 and CDR2 are SGHTA and FQGNSA. The chain's CDR3 is CASSLGTSGRGQTQYF. The CDR3 coding sequence is TGTGCCAGCAGCCTTGGGACTAGCGGGAGGGGGCAGACCCAGTACTTC. The variable domain in full, with the rest retrieved from reference TRBV7-2 and TRBJ2-5, is GAGVSQSPSNKVTEKGKDVELRCDPISGHTALYWYRQSLGQGLEFLIYFQGNSAPDKSGLPSDRFSAERTGGSVSTLTIQRTQQEDSAVYLCASSLGTSGRGQTQYFGPGTRLLVL.

This clone came up many times. J is TRBJ1-4 and V is TRBV7-8, with a weak D call TRBD1 (6 bases). This CDR3 has 17 amino acids. CDR1 SGHVS and CDR2 FQNEAQ come from the germline V gene. Trimming stripped 3 bases from V and 4 bases from J, with 18 bases between. The CDR3 region is CASSFARDTVFNEKLFF. CDR3 in DNA: TGTGCCAGCAGCTTCGCCCGGGACACCGTCTTTAATGAAAAACTGTTTTTT.

The J gene is TRBJ1-2, the V gene TRBV4-2; D ambiguous. CDR1 and CDR2 from the germline V gene are LGHNA and YNFKEQ. This CDR3 spans 14 amino acids. Trimming cost V 4 bases and J 3 bases, with 12 bases left between them. CDR3 in DNA: TGTGCCAGCAGCCCCTCGACCCATGACTATGGCTACACCTTC. Protein: CASSPSTHDYGYTF.

The chain combines TRBV27 with TRBJ2-1; 10 bases are a match to TRBD2. Germline CDR1 is MNHEY and CDR2 is SMNVEV (reference sequence). There are 16 residues in the CDR3. V shed 5 bases and J 7 bases; nucleotides not matched to a gene: 11. CDR3 in DNA: TGTGCCAGCAGTCCCATTCTAGCGGGAGTTGGGAATGAGCAGTTCTTC. It translates to CASSPILAGVGNEQFF.

The rearrangement joins TRBV9 to TRBJ1-3, with D tentatively TRBD1 (6 bases). CDR1 SGDLS and CDR2 YYNGEE come from the germline V gene. CDR3 length: 12 residues. V was clipped by 6 bases and J by 4 bases, with 8 bases between them. The CDR3 reads CASKGVGNTIYF. CDR3 DNA sequence: TGTGCCAGCAAGGGGGTCGGAAACACCATATATTTT.

Concerning this clone itself: The junction does not match germline at one end; this may be a read error. The chain carries TRBV5-1 and TRBJ1-2; D is undetermined. The CDR3 sequence is 11 residues long. The germline V gene encodes CDR1 SGHRS and CDR2 YFSETQ. CDR3 in amino acids: CASSLGPRYTF. CDR3 nucleotide sequence: TGTGCCAGCAGCTTGGGTCCCCGCTACACCTTC.

The rearrangement links TRBV9 to TRBJ2-7, with D maybe TRBD2 (6 bases). CDR3 length: 15 residues. In germline, CDR1 is SGDLS, CDR2 YYNGEE. Between the trimmed V and J ends, which lost 4 bases and 3 bases, there was a span of 17 bases. The CDR3 nucleotides are TGTGCCAGCAGCATAACGGACACGGGGGACTACGAGCAGTACTTC. Its protein product is CASSITDTGDYEQYF.

The chain is built from TRBV18 and TRBJ2-7, with D unresolved. Germline CDR1 reads KGHSH; CDR2 reads LQKENI. There are 13 residues in the CDR3. V was shortened by 10 bases and J by 2 bases, with 15 bases between the two germline ends. CDR3 in DNA: TGTGCCACCGCCGACTTCTCCACCTACGAGCAGTACTTC. Its protein product is CATADFSTYEQYF.

This chain links TRBV11-2 with TRBJ1-5, with 7 bases identical to TRBD1. This CDR3 comprises 15 residues. After removal of 5 bases from V and 2 bases from J, the junction contained 6 bases not matched to a gene. Germline V gene sequence: CDR1 SGHAT, CDR2 FQNNGV. CDR3 protein: CASSNDREGNQPQHF. Here the CDR3 DNA reads TGTGCCAGCAGCAACGACAGGGAGGGCAATCAGCCCCAGCATTTT.

This chain connects TRBV9 to TRBJ2-7; D is unresolved. CDR1 and CDR2 from the germline V gene are SGDLS and YYNGEE. This CDR3 spans 13 amino acids. Trimming removed 2 bases from V and 7 bases from J, with 13 bases in between. CDR3: CASSVGPASEQYF. The CDR3 nucleotides read TGTGCCAGCAGCGTCGGGCCGGCGAGTGAGCAGTACTTC.

This clone came up a few times. The chain couples TRBV2 to TRBJ1-2; D is uncertain. Deletions cut 8 bases from V and 6 bases from J, with 13 bases between. The CDR3 is made up of 12 amino acids. CDR1 and CDR2 from the germline V gene are SNHLY and FYNNEI. The DNA for the CDR3 is TGTGCCAGCCAATACGGTATTAATGGCTACACCTTC. The encoded protein is CASQYGINGYTF. The whole variable domain, filled in from reference TRBV2 and TRBJ1-2, reads EPEVTQTPSHQVTQMGQEVILRCVPISNHLYFYWYRQILGQKVEFLVSFYNNEISEKSEIFDDQFSVERPDGSNFTLKIRSTKLEDSAMYFCASQYGINGYTFGSGTRLTVV.

The chain uses TRBV11-2 and TRBJ2-2, with 8 bases aligning to TRBD2. Germline loops: CDR1 SGHAT, CDR2 FQNNGV. CDR3 length: 15 residues. After removal of 5 bases from V and 4 bases from J, the junction contained 6 bases not matched to a gene. This CDR3 reads CASSPQAGVTGELFF. CDR3 in DNA: TGTGCCAGCAGCCCGCAAGCGGGAGTCACCGGGGAGCTGTTTTTT. The full variable domain, completed using reference TRBV11-2 and TRBJ2-2, is EAGVAQSPRYKIIEKRQSVAFWCNPISGHATLYWYQQILGQGPKLLIQFQNNGVVDDSQLPKDRFSAERLKGVDSTLKIQPAKLEDSAVYLCASSPQAGVTGELFFGEGSRLTVL.

This rearrangement joins TRBV29-1 to TRBJ2-7; D unresolved. The V end was cut by 1 base, the J end by 6 bases, with 13 bases between. The length of the CDR3 is 13 residues. Germline lookup yields CDR1 SQVTM and CDR2 ANQGSEA. CDR3 region: CSVEAMSRGEQYF. CDR3 nucleotide sequence: TGCAGCGTTGAAGCGATGTCTAGAGGCGAGCAGTACTTC.

This clone was counted a few times. The V gene is TRBV5-8, the J gene TRBJ2-6; 9 bases match TRBD1. Germline trimming cut 4 bases from V and 4 bases from J; bases unmatched to any gene: 12. This CDR3 is built from 18 residues. Germline CDR1 reads SGHTS; CDR2 reads YDEGEE. CDR3 sequence reads: CASSELLTGGRGANVLTF. The CDR3 DNA is TGTGCCAGCAGCGAACTTCTGACAGGGGGGAGAGGGGCCAACGTCCTGACTTTC.

The chain has TRBV7-6 and TRBJ2-1; 8 bases are a match to TRBD2. V was clipped by 4 bases and J by 13 bases; unmatched bases: 9. CDR1 is SGHVS, CDR2 FNYEAQ, per germline. This CDR3 has 13 residues. CDR3 residues: CASSSLAGTRQFF. The DNA for the CDR3 is TGTGCCAGCAGCTCTTTAGCGGGAACTAGACAGTTCTTC.

The chain recombines TRBV7-2 with TRBJ2-1; D may be TRBD1 (5 bases). CDR3 size: 14 residues. The V end lost 8 bases, the J end lost 10 bases, and 21 bases lay between the germline ends. Germline V gene lookup returns CDR1 SGHTA and CDR2 FQGNSA. CDR3 nucleotide sequence: TGTGCCAGCGGACCCAGCAGGGATAGTTCAGAGCAGTTCTTC. It specifies CASGPSRDSSEQFF.

In DNA form, the CDR3 reads TGCAGCGCCCGCGGGACTAGTCTTCATACGCAGTATTTT. This sequence encodes CSARGTSLHTQYF. The chain links TRBV29-1 to TRBJ2-3; TRBD2 matches 8 bases. J lost 7 bases, V lost 7 bases, and 10 bases had no gene match. CDR1 is SQVTM and CDR2 is ANQGSEA in the germline V gene. This CDR3 has 13 residues.

The chain joins TRBV9 to TRBJ2-1; D might be TRBD1 or TRBD2, each matching 6 bases. The V end lost 4 bases, the J end lost 6 bases, and 17 bases lay between the germline ends. The CDR3 totals 15 residues. The germline CDR1 and CDR2 sequences are SGDLS and YYNGEE. This CDR3 is CASSIQGGPRNEQFF. In DNA, the CDR3 is TGTGCCAGCAGCATCCAAGGGGGGCCACGCAATGAGCAGTTCTTC.

The rearrangement joins TRBV28 to TRBJ1-2; 8 bases align to TRBD1. J lost 3 bases, V lost 5 bases, and 5 bases had no gene match. This CDR3 region has 14 residues. CDR1 is MDHEN, CDR2 SYDVKM, per germline. In DNA, the CDR3 is TGTGCCAGCAGTGGACAGGGTCGGTACTATGGCTACACCTTC. It encodes CASSGQGRYYGYTF.

The chain uses TRBV6-1 and TRBJ2-7, with D possibly TRBD2 on 5 matching bases. Germline loops: CDR1 MNHNS, CDR2 SASEGT. The V end lost 1 base, the J end lost 2 bases, and 12 bases lay between the germline ends. The CDR3 consists of 15 residues. CDR3 coding DNA: TGTGCCAGCAGTGAAGGGCCGGGATATGCCTACGAGCAGTACTTC. It translates to CASSEGPGYAYEQYF.

The table lists this clone with a few counts. V and J are TRBV10-3 and TRBJ1-3; the D is unclear. This CDR3 has 14 residues. V was trimmed by 6 bases and J by 0 bases, leaving 9 bases between them. Germline CDR1 is ENHRY and CDR2 is SYGVKD. The CDR3 reads CAISYGTSGNTIYF. The CDR3 DNA follows: TGTGCCATCAGCTATGGAACCTCTGGAAACACCATATATTTT.

The V call is TRBV7-3, the J call TRBJ1-3, with D possibly TRBD1 on 5 matching bases. V gave up 2 bases and J gave up 2 bases, with 16 bases separating them. CDR3 length equals 17 residues. Germline CDR1 SGHTA, CDR2 FQGTGA. Here the CDR3 DNA reads TGTGCCAGCAGCTTAGTCCCGGGAGGGACTGCTGGAAACACCATATATTTT. Its protein is CASSLVPGGTAGNTIYF.

Only a few counts were recorded for this clone. The rearrangement links TRBV7-3 to TRBJ2-1; 9 bases agree with TRBD2. Per germline, CDR1 SGHTA and CDR2 FQGTGA. Trimming cost V 5 bases and J 6 bases; bases outside gene matches: 8. This CDR3 is 15 amino acids long. Written as DNA, the CDR3 is TGTGCCAGCAGCCGGGGCGGGACTAGCCGCAATGAGCAGTTCTTC. It is translated as CASSRGGTSRNEQFF.

This clone was seen ten or more times. As DNA, the CDR3 is TGTGCCAGCTCACCATTGTCGGGTGAGCAGTTCTTC. It yields the protein CASSPLSGEQFF. This sequence joins TRBV18 and TRBJ2-1; no definite D call. Germline V lookup: CDR1 KGHSH, CDR2 LQKENI. The CDR3 consists of 12 residues. The V end lost 2 bases, the J end lost 9 bases, and 8 bases lay between the germline ends.